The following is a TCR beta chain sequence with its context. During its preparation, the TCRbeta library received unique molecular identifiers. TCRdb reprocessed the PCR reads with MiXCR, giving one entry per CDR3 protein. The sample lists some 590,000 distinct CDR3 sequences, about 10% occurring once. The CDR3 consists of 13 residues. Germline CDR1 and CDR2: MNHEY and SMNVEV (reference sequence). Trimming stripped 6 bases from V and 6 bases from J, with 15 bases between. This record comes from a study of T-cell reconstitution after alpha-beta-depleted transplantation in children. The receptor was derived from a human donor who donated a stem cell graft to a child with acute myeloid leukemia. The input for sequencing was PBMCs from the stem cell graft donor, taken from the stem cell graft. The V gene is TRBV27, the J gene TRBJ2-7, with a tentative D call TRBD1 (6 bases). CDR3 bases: TGTGCCAGCAGCCCGCTACGCAGGGGCGAGCAGTACTTC. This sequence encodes CASSPLRRGEQYF.